This T cell receptor beta chain originates from a study of T cells after yellow fever vaccination. General study findings and limits: A secondary response was less intense yet reached its peak sooner, at day 5 versus 15.

As to this clonotype: As yet, its antigen is unknown.

TCR cDNA, made by 5'RACE template switching, carried an added universal primer site and UMIs. MiXCR was run by TCRdb on the 5' RACE reads, yielding one entry per CDR3 protein. Altogether 250,000 or so distinct CDR3 sequences are present, about 7% being singletons, with the ten largest covering approximately 0.85%. In germline, CDR1 is DFQATT, CDR2 SNEGSKA (reference sequence). The V end lost 0 bases, the J end lost 8 bases, and 17 bases lay between the germline ends. This CDR3 has 16 residues. This receptor was taken from a man aged 25-45 years who received the YFV17D yellow fever vaccine. The starting material was CD4+ T cells sorted from PBMCs, obtained 15 days after the yellow fever booster vaccination. This rearrangement joins TRBV20-1 to TRBJ1-6; maybe TRBD1 (5 bases). CDR3 protein: CSARDPQGGGDSPLHF. In DNA, the CDR3 is TGCAGTGCTAGAGATCCCCAGGGCGGAGGTGATTCACCCCTCCACTTT.